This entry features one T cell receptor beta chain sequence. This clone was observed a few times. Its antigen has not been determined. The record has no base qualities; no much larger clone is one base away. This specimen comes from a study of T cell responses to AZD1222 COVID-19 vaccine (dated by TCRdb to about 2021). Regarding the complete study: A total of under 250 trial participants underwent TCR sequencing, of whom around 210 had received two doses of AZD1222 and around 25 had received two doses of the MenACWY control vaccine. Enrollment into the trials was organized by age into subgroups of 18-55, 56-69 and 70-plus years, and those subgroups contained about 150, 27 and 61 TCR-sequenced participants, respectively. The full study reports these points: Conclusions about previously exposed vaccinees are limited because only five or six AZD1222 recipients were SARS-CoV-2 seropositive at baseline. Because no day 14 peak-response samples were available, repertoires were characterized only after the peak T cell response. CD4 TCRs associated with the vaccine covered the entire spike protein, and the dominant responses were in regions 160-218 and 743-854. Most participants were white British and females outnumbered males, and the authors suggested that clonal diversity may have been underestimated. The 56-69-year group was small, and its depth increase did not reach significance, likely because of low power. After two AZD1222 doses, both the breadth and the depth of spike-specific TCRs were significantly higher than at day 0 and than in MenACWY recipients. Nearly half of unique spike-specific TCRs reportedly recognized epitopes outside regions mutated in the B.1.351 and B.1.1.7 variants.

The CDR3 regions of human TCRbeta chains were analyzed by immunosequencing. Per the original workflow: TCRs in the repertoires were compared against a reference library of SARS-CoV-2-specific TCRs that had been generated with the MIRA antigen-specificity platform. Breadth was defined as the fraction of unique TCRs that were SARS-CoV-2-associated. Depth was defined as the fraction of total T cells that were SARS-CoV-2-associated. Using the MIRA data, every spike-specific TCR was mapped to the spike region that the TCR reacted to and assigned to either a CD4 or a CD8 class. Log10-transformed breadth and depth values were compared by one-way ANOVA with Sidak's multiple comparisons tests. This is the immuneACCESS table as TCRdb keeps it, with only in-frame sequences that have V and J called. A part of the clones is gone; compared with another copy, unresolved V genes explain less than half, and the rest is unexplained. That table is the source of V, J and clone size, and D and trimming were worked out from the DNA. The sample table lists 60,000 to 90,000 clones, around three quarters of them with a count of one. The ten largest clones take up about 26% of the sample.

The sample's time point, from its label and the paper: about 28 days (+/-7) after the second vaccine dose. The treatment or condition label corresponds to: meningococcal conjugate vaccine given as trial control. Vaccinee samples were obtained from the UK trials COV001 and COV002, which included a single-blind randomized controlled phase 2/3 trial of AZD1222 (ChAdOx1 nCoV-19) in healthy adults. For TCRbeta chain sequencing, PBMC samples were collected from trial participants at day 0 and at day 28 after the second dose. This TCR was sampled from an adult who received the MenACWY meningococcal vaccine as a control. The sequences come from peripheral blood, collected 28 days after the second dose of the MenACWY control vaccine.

The bases read TGCGCCAGCAGTGAGTCGTGGGGGGGCTACACCTTC. This yields the protein CASSESWGGYTF. The chain links TRBV10-2 with TRBJ1-2, and perhaps TRBD1 as D gene, on 5 matching bases. Trimming removed 0 bases from V and 8 bases from J, leaving 7 bases between the germline ends. From the cysteine up to the phenylalanine, the CDR3 has a length of 12 residues. This entry keeps only the CDR3 DNA: 36 bases, framed from base 1. CDR1 and CDR2 are drawn from the germline V gene: WSHSY, SAAADI.